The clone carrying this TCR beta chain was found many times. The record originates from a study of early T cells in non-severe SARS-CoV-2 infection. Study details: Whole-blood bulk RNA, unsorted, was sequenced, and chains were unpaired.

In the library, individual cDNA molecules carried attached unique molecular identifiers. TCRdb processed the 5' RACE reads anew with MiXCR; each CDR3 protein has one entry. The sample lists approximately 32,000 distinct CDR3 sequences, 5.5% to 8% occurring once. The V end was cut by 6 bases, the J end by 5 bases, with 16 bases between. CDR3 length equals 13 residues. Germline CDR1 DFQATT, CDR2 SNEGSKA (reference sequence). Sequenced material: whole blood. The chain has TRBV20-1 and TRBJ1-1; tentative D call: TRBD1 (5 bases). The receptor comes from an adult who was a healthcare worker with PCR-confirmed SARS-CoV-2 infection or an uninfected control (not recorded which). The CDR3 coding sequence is TGCAGTGCCCACTCCGGGGGGGGGACTGAAGCTTTCTTT. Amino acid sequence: CSAHSGGGTEAFF.